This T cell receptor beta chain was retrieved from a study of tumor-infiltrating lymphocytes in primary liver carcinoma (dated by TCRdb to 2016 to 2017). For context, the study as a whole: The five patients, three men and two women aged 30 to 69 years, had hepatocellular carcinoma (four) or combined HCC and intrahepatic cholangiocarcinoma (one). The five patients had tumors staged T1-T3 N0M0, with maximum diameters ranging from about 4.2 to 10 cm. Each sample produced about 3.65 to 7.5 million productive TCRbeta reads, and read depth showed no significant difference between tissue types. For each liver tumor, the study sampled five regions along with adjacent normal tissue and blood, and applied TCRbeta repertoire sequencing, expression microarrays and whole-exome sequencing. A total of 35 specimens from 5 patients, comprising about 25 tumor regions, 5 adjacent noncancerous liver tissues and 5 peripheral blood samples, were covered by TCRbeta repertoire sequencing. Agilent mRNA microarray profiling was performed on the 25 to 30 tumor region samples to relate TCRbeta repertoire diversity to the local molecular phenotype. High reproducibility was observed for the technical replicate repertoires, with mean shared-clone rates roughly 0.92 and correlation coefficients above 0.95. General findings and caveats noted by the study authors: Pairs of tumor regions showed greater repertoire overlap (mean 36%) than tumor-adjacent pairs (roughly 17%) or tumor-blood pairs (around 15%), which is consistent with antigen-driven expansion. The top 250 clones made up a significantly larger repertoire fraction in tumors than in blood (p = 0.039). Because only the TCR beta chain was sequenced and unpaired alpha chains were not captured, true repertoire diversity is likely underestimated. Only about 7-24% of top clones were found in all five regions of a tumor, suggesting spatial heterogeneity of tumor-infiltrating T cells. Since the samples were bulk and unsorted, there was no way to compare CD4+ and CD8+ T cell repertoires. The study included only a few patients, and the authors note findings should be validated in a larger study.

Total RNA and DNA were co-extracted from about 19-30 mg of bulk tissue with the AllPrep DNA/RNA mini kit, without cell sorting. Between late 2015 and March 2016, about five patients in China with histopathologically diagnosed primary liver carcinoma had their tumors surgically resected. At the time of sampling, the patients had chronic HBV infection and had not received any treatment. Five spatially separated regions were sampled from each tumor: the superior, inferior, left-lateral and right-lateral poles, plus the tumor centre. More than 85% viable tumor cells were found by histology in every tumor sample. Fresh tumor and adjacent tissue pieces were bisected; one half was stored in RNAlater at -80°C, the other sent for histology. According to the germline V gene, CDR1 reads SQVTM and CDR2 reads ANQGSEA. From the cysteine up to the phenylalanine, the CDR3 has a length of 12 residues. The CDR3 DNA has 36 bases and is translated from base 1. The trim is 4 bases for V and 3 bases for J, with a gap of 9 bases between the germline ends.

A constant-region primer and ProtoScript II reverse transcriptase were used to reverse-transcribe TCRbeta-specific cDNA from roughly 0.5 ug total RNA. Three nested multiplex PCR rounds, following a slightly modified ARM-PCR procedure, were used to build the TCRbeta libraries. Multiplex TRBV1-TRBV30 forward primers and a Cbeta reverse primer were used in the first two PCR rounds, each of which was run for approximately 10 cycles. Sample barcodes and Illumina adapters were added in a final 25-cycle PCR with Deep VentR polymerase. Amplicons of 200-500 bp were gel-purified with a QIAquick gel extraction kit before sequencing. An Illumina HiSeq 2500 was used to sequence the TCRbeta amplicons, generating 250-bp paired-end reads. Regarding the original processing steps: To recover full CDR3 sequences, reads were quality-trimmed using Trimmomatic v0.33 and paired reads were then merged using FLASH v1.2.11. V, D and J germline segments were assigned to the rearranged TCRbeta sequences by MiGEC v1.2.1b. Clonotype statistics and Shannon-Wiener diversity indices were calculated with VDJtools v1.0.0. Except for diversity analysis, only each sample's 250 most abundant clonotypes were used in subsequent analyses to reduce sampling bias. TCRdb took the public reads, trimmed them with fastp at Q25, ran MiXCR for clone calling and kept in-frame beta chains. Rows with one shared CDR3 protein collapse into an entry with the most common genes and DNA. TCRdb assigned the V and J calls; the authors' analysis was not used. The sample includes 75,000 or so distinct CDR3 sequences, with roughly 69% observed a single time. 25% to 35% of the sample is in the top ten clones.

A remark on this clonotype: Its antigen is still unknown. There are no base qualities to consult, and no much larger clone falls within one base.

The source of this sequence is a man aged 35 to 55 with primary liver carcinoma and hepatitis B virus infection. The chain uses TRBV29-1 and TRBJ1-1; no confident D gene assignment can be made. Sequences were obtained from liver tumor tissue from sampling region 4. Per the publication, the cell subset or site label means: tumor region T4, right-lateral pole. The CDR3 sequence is CSVAGDDTEAFF. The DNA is TGCAGCGTTGCTGGGGATGACACTGAAGCTTTCTTT.